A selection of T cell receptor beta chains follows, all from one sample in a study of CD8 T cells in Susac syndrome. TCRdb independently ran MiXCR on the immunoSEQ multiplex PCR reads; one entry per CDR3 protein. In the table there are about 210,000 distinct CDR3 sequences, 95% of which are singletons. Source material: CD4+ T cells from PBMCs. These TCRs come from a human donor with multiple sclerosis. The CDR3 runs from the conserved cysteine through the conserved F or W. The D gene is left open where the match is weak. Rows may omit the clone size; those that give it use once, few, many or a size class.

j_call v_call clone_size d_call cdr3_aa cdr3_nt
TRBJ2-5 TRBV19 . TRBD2 CASSPLTSGETQYF TGTGCCAGTAGTCCTCTGACTAGCGGGGAGACCCAGTACTTC
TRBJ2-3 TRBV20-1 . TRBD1 CSAMPGQGSDTQYF TGCAGTGCTATGCCCGGACAGGGATCAGATACGCAGTATTTT
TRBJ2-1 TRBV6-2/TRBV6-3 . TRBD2 CASSRLASSYNEQFF TGTGCCAGCAGTCGACTAGCGAGCTCCTACAATGAGCAGTTCTTC
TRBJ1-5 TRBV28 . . CASSSVPEFSNQPQHF TGTGCCAGCAGTTCAGTCCCGGAATTTAGCAATCAGCCCCAGCATTTT
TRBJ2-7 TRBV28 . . CASRRAKSSYEQYF TGTGCCAGCAGAAGAGCGAAGAGCTCCTACGAGCAGTACTTC
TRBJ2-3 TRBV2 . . CASRVAGTDTQYF TGTGCCAGCAGGGTAGCAGGGACAGATACGCAGTATTTT
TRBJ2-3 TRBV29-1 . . CSVEERGGGSTDTQYF TGCAGCGTTGAAGAGAGGGGGGGAGGGAGCACAGATACGCAGTATTTT
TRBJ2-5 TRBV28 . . CASSSWGANQETQYF TGTGCCAGCAGTTCTTGGGGGGCCAACCAAGAGACCCAGTACTTC
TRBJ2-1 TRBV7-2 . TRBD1 CASTAGGLVKDEQFF TGTGCCAGCACCGCAGGGGGTTTGGTAAAAGATGAGCAGTTCTTC
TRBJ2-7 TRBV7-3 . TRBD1 CASSSQPGTGYEQYF TGTGCCAGCAGCTCGCAACCCGGGACAGGCTACGAGCAGTACTTC
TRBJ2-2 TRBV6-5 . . CASSLQGTGELFF TGTGCCAGCAGTTTGCAGGGAACCGGGGAGCTGTTTTTT
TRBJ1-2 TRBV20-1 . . CSARVPNNYGYTF TGCAGTGCTAGAGTCCCGAATAACTATGGCTACACCTTC
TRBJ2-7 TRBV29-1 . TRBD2 CSVGEGGSEQYF TGCAGCGTTGGGGAGGGCGGGAGCGAGCAGTACTTC
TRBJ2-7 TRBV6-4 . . CARTPAGPEYEQYF TGTGCCAGGACCCCAGCAGGGCCTGAATACGAGCAGTACTTC
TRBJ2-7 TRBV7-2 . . CASSLWTDYEQYF TGTGCCAGCAGCTTGTGGACGGATTACGAGCAGTACTTC
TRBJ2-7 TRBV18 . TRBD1 CASSPGQVGFEQYF TGTGCCAGCTCACCGGGACAGGTGGGATTCGAGCAGTACTTC
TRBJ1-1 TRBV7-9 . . CASSPAPGAVNTEAFF TGTGCCAGCAGCCCCGCCCCGGGGGCAGTCAACACTGAAGCTTTCTTT
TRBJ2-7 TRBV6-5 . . CASSYGRGSSYEQYF TGTGCCAGCAGTTACGGAAGAGGAAGCTCCTACGAGCAGTACTTC
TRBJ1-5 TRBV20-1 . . CSARNPGANQPQHF TGCAGTGCTAGAAATCCAGGGGCCAATCAGCCCCAGCATTTT
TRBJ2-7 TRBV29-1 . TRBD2 CSVGLAVYEQYF TGCAGCGTAGGACTAGCGGTCTACGAGCAGTACTTC
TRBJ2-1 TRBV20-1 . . CSARALSQSIRNNEQFF TGCAGTGCTAGGGCCCTAAGCCAGTCGATTCGCAACAATGAGCAGTTCTTC
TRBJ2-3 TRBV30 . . CAWRRGHLTDTQYF TGTGCCTGGAGGAGGGGACACCTCACAGATACGCAGTATTTT
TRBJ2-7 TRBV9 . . CASSVGSGYYEQYF TGTGCCAGCAGCGTAGGGTCAGGGTACTACGAGCAGTACTTC
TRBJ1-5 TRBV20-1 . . CSASIGNQPQHF TGCAGTGCATCGATTGGCAATCAGCCCCAGCATTTT
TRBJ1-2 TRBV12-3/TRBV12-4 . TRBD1 CASSFRDRGNYGYTF TGTGCCAGCAGTTTCCGCGACAGGGGGAACTATGGCTACACCTTC
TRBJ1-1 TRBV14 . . CASSQDVGAGTEAFF TGTGCCAGCAGCCAAGACGTCGGGGCAGGGACTGAAGCTTTCTTT
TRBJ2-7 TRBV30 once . CAWSYGASYEQYF TGTGCCTGGAGTTATGGGGCCTCCTACGAGCAGTACTTC
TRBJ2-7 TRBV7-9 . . CASSLEVLGGGEQYF TGTGCCAGCAGCTTAGAAGTTTTAGGAGGTGGGGAGCAGTACTTC
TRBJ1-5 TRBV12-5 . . CASGLEGIRNQPQHF TGTGCTAGTGGTTTGGAGGGGATACGGAATCAGCCCCAGCATTTT
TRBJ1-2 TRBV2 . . CASSELSGRPLRSYTF TGTGCCAGCAGTGAATTGAGTGGACGGCCCCTCAGAAGCTACACCTTC